This T cell receptor (beta chain) was retrieved from a study of blood T cell repertoires in COVID-19. Study as a whole: Acute and convalescent COVID-19 specimens originated in the United States, Italy and Spain. Sources were T cells, B-cell-depleted T cells, or PBMCs; the material itself was cDNA or gDNA.

The germline V gene encodes CDR1 MRHNA and CDR2 SNTAGT. CDR3 length equals 12 residues. With 2 bases removed from V and 9 bases from J, the gap between germline ends came to 10 bases. How the authors handled the data: The authors estimated nucleated cell counts from reference gene primer amplification. Assay used: immunoSEQ multiplex PCR; TCRdb lists only in-frame clones, some missing. V, J and clone size were drawn from that table, and D and trimming were deduced from the DNA. The sample lists over 350,000 clones, about nine tenths occurring once. The source material was peripheral blood. The V call is TRBV6-4, the J call TRBJ1-1; D call uncertain. This TCR came from a woman in her thirties with active or convalescent COVID-19. The CDR3 region is CASSDLLGKAFF. For the CDR3, the DNA is TGTGCCAGCAGTGACCTTCTCGGGAAAGCTTTCTTT.